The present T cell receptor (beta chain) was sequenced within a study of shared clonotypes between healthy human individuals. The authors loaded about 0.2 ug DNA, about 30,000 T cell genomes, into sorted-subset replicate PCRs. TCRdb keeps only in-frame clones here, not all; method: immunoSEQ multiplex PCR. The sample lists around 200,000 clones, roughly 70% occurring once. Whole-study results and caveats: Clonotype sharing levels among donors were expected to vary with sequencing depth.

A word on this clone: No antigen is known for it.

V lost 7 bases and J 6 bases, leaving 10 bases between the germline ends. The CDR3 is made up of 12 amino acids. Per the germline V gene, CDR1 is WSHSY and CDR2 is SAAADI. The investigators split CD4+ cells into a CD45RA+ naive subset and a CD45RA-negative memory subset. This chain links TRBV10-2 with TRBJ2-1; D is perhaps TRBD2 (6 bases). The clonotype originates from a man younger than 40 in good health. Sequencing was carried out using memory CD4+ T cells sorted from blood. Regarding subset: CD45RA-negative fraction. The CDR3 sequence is CASMEGINEQFF. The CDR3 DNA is TGCGCCAGCATGGAGGGTATCAATGAGCAGTTCTTC.